The 18 T cell receptor beta chains presented below share a single source sample, sequenced in a study of read filtering for tumor transcriptome and immune sequencing. Molecular barcoded adaptors covering alpha/delta and beta/gamma chains were used on approximately 400 ng RNA. MiXCR was run by TCRdb on the reads, yielding one entry per CDR3 protein. The data show 60,000 or so distinct CDR3 sequences, roughly 19% seen once. The sample consisted of a population of CD138-negative cells sorted from bone marrow. The receptors were sampled from a donor aged 40 or over with multiple myeloma.

Remarks on this clonotype: Germline and junction disagree at one end, which may indicate a read error. The rearrangement joins TRBV6-6 to TRBJ1-5; unclear D gene. Germline CDR1 MNHNY, CDR2 SVGAGI (reference sequence). The CDR3 contains 13 residues. CDR3 region: CASTRNSNQPQRF. The DNA of the CDR3 is TGTGCCAGCACAAGGAATAGCAATCAGCCCCAGCGTTTT.

In its sample, this clonotype was seen many times. The chain combines TRBV7-9 with TRBJ1-4; D possibly corresponds to TRBD1 (6 bases). Germline-derived CDR1 and CDR2 are SEHNR and FQNEAQ (reference sequence). V was trimmed by 3 bases and J by 8 bases, leaving 16 bases between them. The CDR3 contains 15 residues. The CDR3 is CASSFYRGAREKLFF. In nucleotides, the CDR3 is TGTGCCAGCAGCTTTTATCGGGGGGCTCGAGAAAAACTGTTTTTT.

In its sample, this clonotype was seen many times. The V and J genes are TRBV28 and TRBJ2-3; TRBD1 is a possible D gene (6 bases). CDR3 length: 15 amino acids. V was trimmed by 6 bases and J by 0 bases, leaving 13 bases between them. CDR1 and CDR2 (germline): MDHEN, SYDVKM. For the CDR3, the DNA is TGTGCCAGCAGCCGACAGGCTACTAGCACAGATACGCAGTATTTT. Translation: CASSRQATSTDTQYF. Full variable domain (remainder filled in from reference TRBV28 and TRBJ2-3): DVKVTQSSRYLVKRTGEKVFLECVQDMDHENMFWYRQDPGLGLRLIYFSYDVKMKEKGDIPEGYSVSREKKERFSLILESASTNQTSMYLCASSRQATSTDTQYFGPGTRLTVL.

Ten or more counts support this clonotype. The chain couples TRBV12-3 or TRBV12-4 to TRBJ1-1, with D uncertain. With 5 bases removed from V and 5 bases from J, the gap between germline ends came to 6 bases. The CDR3 is 11 amino acids. CDR3 nucleotide sequence: TGTGCCAGCAGTATTACAACTGAAGCTTTCTTT. Protein product: CASSITTEAFF.

The CDR3 here is CASSLRQGVNTEAFF. The CDR3 nucleotides are TGCGCCAGCAGCCTAAGACAGGGGGTGAACACTGAAGCTTTCTTT. The rearrangement uses TRBV5-1 and TRBJ1-1; 9 bases match TRBD1. The CDR3 covers 15 residues. CDR1 is SGHRS and CDR2 is YFSETQ in the germline V gene. V trimming: 4 bases; J trimming: 0 bases; junction bases outside the gene matches: 4.

This clonotype was seen a handful of times. Its ends do not fully match the called genes, so a read error is possible. The chain carries TRBV4-1 and TRBJ2-5; TRBD1 matches at 7 bases. The CDR3 totals 15 residues. Looked up from germline, CDR1 is MGHRA and CDR2 is YSYEKL. CDR3 amino acids: CASSQGLRGQGTQYF. CDR3 in DNA: TGCGCCAGCAGCCAAGGTTTGAGGGGGCAAGGGACCCAGTACTTC.

Ten or more counts support this clonotype. The chain links TRBV28 to TRBJ2-7; D is ambiguous. The CDR3 sequence is 16 residues long. V lost 5 bases and J lost 3, with 20 bases in between. CDR1 and CDR2 from the germline V gene are MDHEN and SYDVKM. CDR3 loop: CASSTPTRRLGYEQYF. In DNA, the CDR3 is TGTGCCAGCAGTACGCCAACCAGGAGATTGGGCTACGAGCAGTACTTC.

This clonotype has ten or more counts. V usage is TRBV29-1 and J usage is TRBJ2-2; 8 bases match TRBD1. The germline CDR1 and CDR2 sequences are SQVTM and ANQGSEA. The CDR3 is 13 amino acids. V shed 3 bases, J shed 6 bases, and the junction held 3 bases outside the gene matches. The chain's CDR3 is CSVDPGGAGELFF. The CDR3 region has the DNA TGCAGCGTTGACCCAGGGGGCGCCGGGGAGCTGTTTTTT.

At least ten counts were recorded for this clonotype. The CDR3 DNA follows: TGTGCCTGGAGCGCGGGGGCTGGTACCTACGAGCAGTACTTC. Translation: CAWSAGAGTYEQYF. This chain joins TRBV30 and TRBJ2-7; perhaps TRBD2 as D (7 bases). V was shortened by 3 bases and J by 2 bases, with 14 bases between the two germline ends. From germline, CDR1 is GTSNPN and CDR2 SVGIG (reference sequence). The CDR3 consists of 14 residues.

The sample holds one count of this clonotype. This may be a read error: a much more frequent sequence differs by one nucleotide. This chain uses TRBV6-1 with TRBJ2-2; no clear D gene. Per the germline V gene, CDR1 is MNHNS and CDR2 is SASEGT. This CDR3 spans 13 amino acids. CDR3 sequence reads: CAGSEGLPRELFF. Here the CDR3 DNA reads TGTGCCGGCAGTGAAGGGCTCCCCCGGGAGCTGTTTTTT.

This clonotype has a count of ten or more. This chain uses TRBV29-1 with TRBJ2-5; 7 bases agree with TRBD2. CDR1 SQVTM and CDR2 ANQGSEA come from the germline V gene. After removal of 4 bases from V and 3 bases from J, the junction contained 8 bases not matched to a gene. The CDR3 is 14 residues long. CDR3 region: CSVGVLGGKETQYF. For the CDR3, the DNA is TGCAGCGTTGGAGTCCTCGGGGGGAAAGAGACCCAGTACTTC.

About this clonotype: A much bigger clone sits one base away, suggesting this may be a read error. The chain joins TRBV27 to TRBJ2-7; no reliable D call. The CDR3 is made up of 13 amino acids. Germline loops: CDR1 MNHEY, CDR2 SMNVEV (reference sequence). The CDR3 bases are TGTGCCAGCAGTTTATTTGGGTCCGACGAGCGGTACTTC. Amino acid sequence: CASSLFGSDERYF.

The rearrangement uses TRBV20-1 and TRBJ2-7; no definite D call. V was shortened by 0 bases and J by 11 bases, with 11 bases between the two germline ends. This CDR3 contains 11 residues. CDR1 is DFQATT and CDR2 is SNEGSKA in the germline V gene (reference sequence). The CDR3 DNA follows: TGCAGTGCTAGAGATGTCCCGACGGAGTACTTC. Protein product: CSARDVPTEYF.

This clonotype occurred many times. The J gene is TRBJ2-2, the V gene TRBV7-9, with TRBD1 identical over 7 bases. The ends lost 5 bases at V and 1 base at J; junction bases unmatched: 10. CDR1 is SEHNR, CDR2 FQNEAQ, per germline (reference sequence). The CDR3 runs to 17 residues. In DNA form, the CDR3 reads TGTGCCAGCAGCCGAAAAGGGACAGCGATGAACACCGGGGAGCTGTTTTTT. Encoded protein: CASSRKGTAMNTGELFF.

The sample holds a few counts of this clonotype. A read error may explain this, as a much larger clone is one base away. This CDR3 fails to terminate in the conserved phenylalanine or tryptophan, so it likely reflects a read error. The J gene is TRBJ2-7, the V gene TRBV20-1, with 7 bases fitting TRBD2. Losses at the gene ends were 2 bases for V and 6 bases for J; bases not matched to a gene: 4. Looked up from germline, CDR1 is DFQATT and CDR2 is SNEGSKA (reference sequence). The CDR3 spans 12 residues. In DNA form, the CDR3 reads TGCAGTGCTAGATCGTCTAGCGGCGAGCAGTACCTC. Translating gives CSARSSSGEQYL.

At least ten counts were recorded for this clonotype. The CDR3 reads CASRRASNEKLFF. CDR3 DNA: TGTGCCAGCCGGCGAGCTTCCAATGAAAAACTGTTTTTT. The rearrangement links TRBV6-6 to TRBJ1-4; no clear D gene. Trimming pared 8 bases from V and 5 bases from J, leaving 12 bases between. Germline CDR1 MNHNY, CDR2 SVGAGI (reference sequence). This CDR3 is built from 13 residues.

This clonotype was recorded only once. The conserved phenylalanine or tryptophan is not found at the CDR3 terminus, so this likely reflects a read error. It is unclear where the CDR3 begins or ends on the DNA, so no DNA is shown, and the CDR3 is as TCRdb lists it. The chain uses TRBV30 and TRBJ2-1; no DNA check was done on the table's D call, TRBD2. Both ends counted, the CDR3 spans 13 residues. Germline values: CDR1 GTSNPN, CDR2 SVGIG (reference sequence). CDR3 loop: CAWSSSGLREPFS.

This clonotype was detected many times. The chain joins TRBV13 to TRBJ2-3; perhaps TRBD2 as D (7 bases). This CDR3 contains 15 residues. The germline V gene encodes CDR1 PRHDT and CDR2 FYEKMQ (reference sequence). Trimming removed 2 bases from V and 5 bases from J, with 14 bases in between. The CDR3 DNA is TGTGCCAGCAGCTTAACCGGGGGGCAGGTAGATACGCAGTATTTT. This gives the protein CASSLTGGQVDTQYF.